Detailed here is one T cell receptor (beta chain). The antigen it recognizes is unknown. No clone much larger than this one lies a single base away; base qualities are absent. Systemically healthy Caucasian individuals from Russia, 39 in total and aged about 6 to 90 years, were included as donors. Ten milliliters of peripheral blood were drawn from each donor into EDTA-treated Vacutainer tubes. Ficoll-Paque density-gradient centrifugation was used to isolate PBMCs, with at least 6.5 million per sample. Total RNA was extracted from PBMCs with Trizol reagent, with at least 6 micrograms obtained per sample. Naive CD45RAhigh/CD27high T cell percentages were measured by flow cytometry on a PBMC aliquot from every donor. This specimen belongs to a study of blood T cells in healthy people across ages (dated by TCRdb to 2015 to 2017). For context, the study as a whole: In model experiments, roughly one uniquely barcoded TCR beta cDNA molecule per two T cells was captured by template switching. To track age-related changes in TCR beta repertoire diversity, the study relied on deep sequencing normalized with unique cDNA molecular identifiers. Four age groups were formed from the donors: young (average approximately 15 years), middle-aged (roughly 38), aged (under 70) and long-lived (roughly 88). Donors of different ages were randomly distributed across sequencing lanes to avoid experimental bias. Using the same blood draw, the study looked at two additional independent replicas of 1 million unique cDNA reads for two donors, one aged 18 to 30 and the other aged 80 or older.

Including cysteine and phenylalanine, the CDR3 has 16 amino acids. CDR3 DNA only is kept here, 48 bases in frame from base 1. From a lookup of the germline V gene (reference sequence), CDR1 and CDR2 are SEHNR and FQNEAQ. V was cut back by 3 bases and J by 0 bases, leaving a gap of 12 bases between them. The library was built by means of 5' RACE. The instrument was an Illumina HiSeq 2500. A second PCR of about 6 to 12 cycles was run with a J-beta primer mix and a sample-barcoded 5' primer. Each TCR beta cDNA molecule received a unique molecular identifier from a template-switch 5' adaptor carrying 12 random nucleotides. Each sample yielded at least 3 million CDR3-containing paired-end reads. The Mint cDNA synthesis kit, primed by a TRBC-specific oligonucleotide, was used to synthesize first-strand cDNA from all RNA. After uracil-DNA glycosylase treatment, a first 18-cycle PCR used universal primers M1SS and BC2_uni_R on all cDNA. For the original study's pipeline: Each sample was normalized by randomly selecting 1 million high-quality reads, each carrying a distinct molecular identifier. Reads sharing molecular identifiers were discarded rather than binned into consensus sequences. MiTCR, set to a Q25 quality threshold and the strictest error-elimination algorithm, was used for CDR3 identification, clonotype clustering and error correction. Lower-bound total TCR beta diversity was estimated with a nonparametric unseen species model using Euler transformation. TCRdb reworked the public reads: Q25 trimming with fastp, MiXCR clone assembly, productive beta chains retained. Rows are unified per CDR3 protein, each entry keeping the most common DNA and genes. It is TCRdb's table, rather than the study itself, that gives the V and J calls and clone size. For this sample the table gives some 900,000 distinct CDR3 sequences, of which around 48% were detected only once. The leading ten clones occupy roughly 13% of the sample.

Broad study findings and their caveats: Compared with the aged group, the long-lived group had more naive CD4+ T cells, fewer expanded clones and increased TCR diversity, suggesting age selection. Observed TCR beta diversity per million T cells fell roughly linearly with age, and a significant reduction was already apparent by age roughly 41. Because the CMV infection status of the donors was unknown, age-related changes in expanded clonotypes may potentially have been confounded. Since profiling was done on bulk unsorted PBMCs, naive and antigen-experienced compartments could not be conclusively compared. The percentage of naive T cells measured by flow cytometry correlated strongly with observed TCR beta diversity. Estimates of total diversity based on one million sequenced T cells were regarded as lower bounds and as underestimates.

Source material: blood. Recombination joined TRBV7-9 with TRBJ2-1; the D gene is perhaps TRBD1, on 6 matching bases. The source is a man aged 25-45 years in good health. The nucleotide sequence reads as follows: TGTGCCAGCAGCTTCCAGGGGCCGACCTCCTACAATGAGCAGTTCTTC. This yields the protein CASSFQGPTSYNEQFF.